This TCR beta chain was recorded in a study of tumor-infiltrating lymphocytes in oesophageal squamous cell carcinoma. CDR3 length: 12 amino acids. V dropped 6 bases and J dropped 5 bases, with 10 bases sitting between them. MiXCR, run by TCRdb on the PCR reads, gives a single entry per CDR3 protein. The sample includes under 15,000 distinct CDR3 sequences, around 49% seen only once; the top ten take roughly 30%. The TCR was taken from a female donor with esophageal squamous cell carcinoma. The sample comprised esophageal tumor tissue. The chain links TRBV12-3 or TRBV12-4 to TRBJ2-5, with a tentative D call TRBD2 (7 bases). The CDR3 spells CASRRGGETQYF. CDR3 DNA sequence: TGTGCCAGCAGGAGGGGGGGTGAGACCCAGTACTTC.